Shown below are 30 T cell receptor beta chains from a single sample sequenced in a study of tumor-infiltrating lymphocytes in glioblastoma multiforme. Three nested ARM-PCR rounds with V-beta and C-beta primers built TCRB libraries. MiXCR, applied by TCRdb to the multiplex PCR reads, yields one record per CDR3 protein. The top ten hold 30% to 45% of the sample, which has over 14,000 distinct CDR3 sequences, around 72% seen once. Sequenced input: brain tumor tissue. These TCRs come from a male donor with glioblastoma.

This sequence joins TRBV6-6 and TRBJ2-7; no reliable D call. The ends were cut back, 6 bases at V and 0 bases at J, with 9 bases in the middle. The CDR3 is 13 residues long. Germline-derived CDR1 and CDR2 are MNHNY and SVGAGI (reference sequence). This chain's CDR3 is CASRVRDSYEQYF. CDR3 in DNA: TGTGCCAGCAGGGTCAGAGACTCCTACGAGCAGTACTTC.

In its sample, this clonotype ranks as medium-sized. DNA for the CDR3: TGCAGCGCCGGACAGGCCGGCGAAGAGGCTTTCTTT. As protein: CSAGQAGEEAFF. The rearrangement links TRBV29-1 to TRBJ1-1; 7 bases map to TRBD1. The J segment lost 11 bases and the V segment lost 7 bases, leaving 13 bases of the junction unmatched. CDR1 is SQVTM, CDR2 ANQGSEA, per germline. The CDR3 has 12 residues.

About this clonotype itself: This likely comes from a read error, as the CDR3 has no conserved phenylalanine or tryptophan at its end. The gene calls are TRBV12-3 or TRBV12-4 and TRBJ2-2; no clear D. CDR3 size: 15 residues. The CDR3 region has the DNA TGTGCCATCAGTTTTGACTGGGTGAACACCGGGGAGCTGTTTTCT. Protein product: CAISFDWVNTGELFS.

This clonotype was seen once. This chain uses TRBV11-3 with TRBJ1-2, with D possibly TRBD1 on 6 matching bases. Germline V CDR1 and CDR2: SGHNT, YENEEA. The CDR3 runs 15 residues. Trimming took 1 base from V and 1 from J, leaving 10 bases between them. CDR3 coding DNA: TGTGCCAGCAGCTTAGGACAGGCCCATAACTATGGCTACACCTTC. Translated: CASSLGQAHNYGYTF.

V gene TRBV4-2 combines with J gene TRBJ2-5, with TRBD2 matching 13 bases. V was pared by 3 bases and J by 4 bases, with 5 bases of the junction left unmatched. The V gene's germline CDR1 is LGHNA and CDR2 YNFKEQ. The CDR3 has 16 amino acids. This chain's CDR3 is CASSQEGTSGTETQYF. The DNA of the CDR3 is TGTGCCAGCAGCCAGGAAGGGACTAGCGGGACAGAGACCCAGTACTTC.

J is TRBJ2-3 and V is TRBV11-3; TRBD2 agrees at 11 bases. With 5 bases clipped from V and 12 bases from J, the junction kept 19 bases outside the gene matches. CDR1 SGHNT and CDR2 YENEEA come from the germline V gene. The CDR3 runs to 17 residues. CDR3 region: CASSQGVAGGPGGTQYF. The CDR3, as DNA: TGTGCCAGCAGCCAGGGGGTAGCGGGAGGGCCCGGAGGTACACAGTATTTT.

The rearrangement links TRBV29-1 to TRBJ2-1; the match to TRBD2 covers 10 bases. This CDR3 is built from 13 residues. Germline-derived CDR1 and CDR2 are SQVTM and ANQGSEA. Trimming took 5 bases from V and 5 from J; bases not matched to a gene: 3. The CDR3 is CSVRGLANNEQFF. CDR3 DNA sequence: TGCAGCGTTAGGGGACTAGCGAACAATGAGCAGTTCTTC.

The chain combines TRBV20-1 with TRBJ2-7; 11 bases map to TRBD2. Germline lookup yields CDR1 DFQATT and CDR2 SNEGSKA (reference sequence). The V and J ends lost 4 bases and 8 bases, in that order; junction bases with no gene match: 13. The CDR3 sequence is 15 residues long. CDR3 nucleotides: TGCAGTGCTATAGGGCTAGCGGGAGGATTGTACAAGCAGTACTTC. Protein sequence: CSAIGLAGGLYKQYF.

This rearrangement joins TRBV11-3 to TRBJ2-7, with 8 bases lining up with TRBD2. In germline, CDR1 is SGHNT, CDR2 YENEEA. Losses at the gene ends were 4 bases for V and 7 bases for J; bases not matched to a gene: 15. This CDR3 is built from 16 residues. In DNA, the CDR3 is TGTGCCAGCAGCTCGGGCGGGGGGACCTCCTACAATGAGCAGTACTTC. Translated: CASSSGGGTSYNEQYF. Drawing the rest from reference TRBV11-3 and TRBJ2-7, the complete variable domain is EAGVVQSPRYKIIEKKQPVAFWCNPISGHNTLYWYLQNLGQGPELLIRYENEEAVDDSQLPKDRFSAERLKGVDSTLKIQPAELGDSAVYLCASSSGGGTSYNEQYFGPGTRLTVT.

This clonotype was detected only once. The chain links TRBV11-2 to TRBJ2-5, with 8 bases matching TRBD1. CDR1 SGHAT and CDR2 FQNNGV come from the germline V gene. This CDR3 is built from 17 residues. With V trimmed by 0 bases and J by 5 bases, 11 bases remained unmatched. The CDR3 is CASSLDFARGRVETQYF. CDR3 in DNA: TGTGCCAGCAGCTTAGATTTCGCCAGGGGGCGGGTCGAGACCCAGTACTTC. Full variable domain (missing parts from reference TRBV11-2 and TRBJ2-5): EAGVAQSPRYKIIEKRQSVAFWCNPISGHATLYWYQQILGQGPKLLIQFQNNGVVDDSQLPKDRFSAERLKGVDSTLKIQPAKLEDSAVYLCASSLDFARGRVETQYFGPGTRLLVL.

This chain joins TRBV29-1 and TRBJ2-7, with 16 bases aligning to TRBD2. V lost 6 bases and J lost 5; bases outside the gene matches: 4. This CDR3 spans 14 amino acids. Germline CDR1 is SQVTM and CDR2 is ANQGSEA. The CDR3 DNA sequence: TGCAGCGTGGGACTAGCGGGAGGGGTGGACGAGCAGTACTTC. This sequence encodes CSVGLAGGVDEQYF.

The genes are TRBV13 and TRBJ1-1; 7 nucleotides match TRBD1. V trimming: 5 bases; J trimming: 5 bases; junction bases outside the gene matches: 8. Germline CDR1 is PRHDT and CDR2 is FYEKMQ (reference sequence). CDR3 size: 14 residues. The CDR3 sequence is CASSPGRGRTEAFF. The CDR3 nucleotides are TGTGCCAGCAGCCCGGGGAGGGGGCGGACTGAAGCTTTCTTT.

The rearrangement uses TRBV11-2 and TRBJ1-1; a weak D match, TRBD1 (5 bases). The CDR3 consists of 13 residues. Germline CDR1 SGHAT, CDR2 FQNNGV. V lost 5 bases and J lost 13, with 20 bases in between. This CDR3 reads CASSLSYDRSDFF. The CDR3 DNA reads TGTGCCAGCAGCCTGAGTTACGACAGATCGGATTTCTTT.

In this sample, this clonotype turned up once. At one boundary the junction diverges from the germline segment, which might be a read error. The V call is TRBV5-1, the J call TRBJ1-6; D may be TRBD1 (6 bases). From germline, CDR1 is SGHRS and CDR2 YFSETQ. This CDR3 has 17 residues. CDR3 amino acids: CPSSLEVAGASVSPLHF. The CDR3 DNA reads as TGCCCCAGCAGCCTGGAGGTTGCGGGGGCTAGTGTATCACCCCTCCACTTT.

In regard to this clonotype: As the CDR3 is not closed by the conserved phenylalanine or tryptophan, this likely results from a read error. The rearrangement links TRBV12-3 or TRBV12-4 to TRBJ2-3; possibly TRBD1 for D (5 bases). CDR3 length equals 12 residues. The V end was cut by 6 bases, the J end by 8 bases, with 12 bases between. The CDR3 protein is CASRVDSFTQYL. In DNA, the CDR3 is TGTGCCAGCAGAGTCGACAGCTTTACGCAGTATTTG.

As for this clonotype: This may stem from a read error, because a much larger clone lies one nucleotide away. The chain carries TRBV18 and TRBJ2-5, with a tentative D call TRBD2 (6 bases). The V and J ends lost 4 bases and 4 bases respectively, with 19 bases between them. CDR1 is KGHSH and CDR2 is LQKENI in the germline V gene. CDR3 size: 16 residues. As DNA, the CDR3 is TGTGCCAGCTCACTCGCCGGGACGGGGGTTTTAGAGACCCAGTACTTC. It translates to CASSLAGTGVLETQYF.

This chain links TRBV4-2 with TRBJ1-4; D is undetermined. CDR1 is LGHNA, CDR2 YNFKEQ, per germline. The CDR3 has 11 residues. V lost 0 bases and J 8 bases, leaving 1 base between the germline ends. CDR3 region: CASSQEEKLFF. CDR3 DNA: TGTGCCAGCAGCCAAGAGGAAAAACTGTTTTTT.

The V call is TRBV20-1, the J call TRBJ1-5; tentative D call: TRBD1 (6 bases). The germline V gene has CDR1 DFQATT and CDR2 SNEGSKA (reference sequence). V lost 0 bases, J lost 2 bases, and 11 bases lay in between. This CDR3 spans 15 amino acids. CDR3 sequence reads: CSARDTGFGNQPQHF. Written as DNA, the CDR3 is TGCAGTGCTAGAGATACAGGGTTTGGCAATCAGCCCCAGCATTTT.

About this clonotype itself: Here the CDR3 omits its conserved ending phenylalanine or tryptophan, so a read error is the likely source. No DNA is shown, since the ends of the CDR3 on it are uncertain; the CDR3 is the one TCRdb lists. The J gene is TRBJ1-2, the V gene TRBV20-1; whether TRBD1, the table's D call, matches the DNA was not checked. Including both end residues, the CDR3 is 15 amino acids long. Looked up from germline, CDR1 is DFQATT and CDR2 is SNEGSKA (reference sequence). The CDR3 here is CSARDNRDRVNGSIS.

This clonotype is classed as medium-sized. V gene TRBV30 combines with J gene TRBJ2-1; no clear D. Deletions cut 2 bases from V and 5 bases from J, with 16 bases between. CDR3 size: 15 residues. CDR1 and CDR2 (germline): GTSNPN, SVGIG (reference sequence). This chain's CDR3 is CAWSLKEFIDNEQFF. The DNA for the CDR3 is TGTGCCTGGAGTCTAAAGGAGTTCATAGACAATGAGCAGTTCTTC.

The rearrangement uses TRBV6-5 and TRBJ1-2; no definite D call. V lost 8 bases to trimming and J lost 2 bases, with 27 bases between them. The germline CDR1 and CDR2 sequences are MNHEY and SVGAGI. The CDR3 has 18 amino acids. This CDR3 reads CASRTDSGRVFGNYGYTF. DNA for the CDR3: TGTGCCAGCCGGACGGATTCCGGGAGAGTGTTTGGGAACTATGGCTACACCTTC.

This clonotype was counted ten times or more. V gene TRBV11-2 combines with J gene TRBJ2-5; the D is unclear. CDR3 length: 13 residues. Germline V gene sequence: CDR1 SGHAT, CDR2 FQNNGV. The ends were cut back, 2 bases at V and 2 bases at J, with 6 bases in the middle. CDR3 sequence: CASSLTTQETQYF. The CDR3 coding sequence is TGTGCCAGCAGCTTAACCACACAAGAGACCCAGTACTTC.

CDR3 sequence: CSASIGSQETQYF. The CDR3 nucleotides are TGCAGTGCTAGTATAGGCAGCCAAGAGACCCAGTACTTC. The chain has TRBV20-1 and TRBJ2-5, with D hard to call. The germline V gene has CDR1 DFQATT and CDR2 SNEGSKA (reference sequence). This CDR3 is 13 amino acids long. V gave up 3 bases and J gave up 1 base, with 9 bases separating them.

V usage is TRBV5-6 and J usage is TRBJ2-1; 10 bases align to TRBD2. The CDR3 loop spans 15 amino acids. CDR1 and CDR2 (germline): SGHDT, YYEEEE. Trimming cost V 6 bases and J 4 bases; bases outside gene matches: 7. The CDR3 loop is CASIRSGRAYNEQFF. CDR3 bases: TGTGCCAGCATCCGAAGCGGGAGGGCTTACAATGAGCAGTTCTTC.

As concerns this clonotype: Likely a read error: the CDR3 ends without its conserved phenylalanine or tryptophan. The V and J genes are TRBV11-3 and TRBJ2-1, with no clear D. CDR1 and CDR2 from the germline V gene are SGHNT and YENEEA. V lost 11 bases to trimming and J lost 3 bases, with 14 bases between them. This CDR3 is 13 amino acids long. CDR3 in amino acids: CALSFNNYNEQFL. The CDR3 DNA follows: TGTGCCCTCAGCTTTAACAACTACAATGAGCAGTTCCTC.

The V gene is TRBV6-1, the J gene TRBJ2-7; D is perhaps TRBD2 (5 bases). CDR3 length equals 18 residues. Between the trimmed V and J ends, which lost 1 base and 3 bases, there was a span of 22 bases. Germline CDR1 reads MNHNS; CDR2 reads SASEGT. CDR3 DNA: TGTGCCAGCAGTGAAGAATCCTGGAGGTTGGACCTCTACTACGAGCAGTACTTC. Protein sequence: CASSEESWRLDLYYEQYF.

V gene TRBV20-1 combines with J gene TRBJ2-7, with D perhaps matching TRBD2 (5 bases). CDR1 is DFQATT, CDR2 SNEGSKA, per germline (reference sequence). Trimming pared 5 bases from V and 5 bases from J, leaving 16 bases between. The CDR3 extends over 13 amino acids. CDR3 in amino acids: CSADKTGGNEQYF. CDR3 sequence (DNA): TGCAGTGCTGACAAAACCGGAGGCAACGAGCAGTACTTC.

This clonotype was counted ten times or more. A read error may explain this, as a much larger clone is one base away. It is likely a read error, because the conserved phenylalanine at the end of the CDR3 is missing. The V call is TRBV20-1, the J call TRBJ2-5; either TRBD1 or TRBD2 may fit D (5 bases each). This CDR3 is 10 amino acids long. The ends were cut back, 7 bases at V and 2 bases at J, with 5 bases in the middle. Germline CDR1 is DFQATT and CDR2 is SNEGSKA (reference sequence). The CDR3 bases are TGCAGTGGGGGGCAAGAGACCCAGTACCTC. This sequence encodes CSGGQETQYL.

With regard to this clonotype: Lacking the conserved final phenylalanine or tryptophan, this CDR3 likely reflects a read error. CDR3 DNA sequence: TGTGCCAGCAGCTTACGACGGGGCTCTGAAGCTTTCCTC. Translation: CASSLRRGSEAFL. This rearrangement joins TRBV7-8 to TRBJ1-1, with a weak D call TRBD1 (5 bases). This CDR3 has 13 amino acids. V was pared by 2 bases and J by 6 bases, with 10 bases between. Per the germline V gene, CDR1 is SGHVS and CDR2 is FQNEAQ.

This clonotype has a handful of counts. The chain uses TRBV29-1 and TRBJ2-3; weak D call: TRBD2 (6 bases). Germline lookup yields CDR1 SQVTM and CDR2 ANQGSEA. The V and J ends lost 6 bases and 2 bases respectively, with 12 bases between them. The CDR3 is 13 residues long. The CDR3 is CSVKPGLTDTQYF. The CDR3, as DNA: TGCAGCGTGAAACCGGGACTCACAGATACGCAGTATTTT.